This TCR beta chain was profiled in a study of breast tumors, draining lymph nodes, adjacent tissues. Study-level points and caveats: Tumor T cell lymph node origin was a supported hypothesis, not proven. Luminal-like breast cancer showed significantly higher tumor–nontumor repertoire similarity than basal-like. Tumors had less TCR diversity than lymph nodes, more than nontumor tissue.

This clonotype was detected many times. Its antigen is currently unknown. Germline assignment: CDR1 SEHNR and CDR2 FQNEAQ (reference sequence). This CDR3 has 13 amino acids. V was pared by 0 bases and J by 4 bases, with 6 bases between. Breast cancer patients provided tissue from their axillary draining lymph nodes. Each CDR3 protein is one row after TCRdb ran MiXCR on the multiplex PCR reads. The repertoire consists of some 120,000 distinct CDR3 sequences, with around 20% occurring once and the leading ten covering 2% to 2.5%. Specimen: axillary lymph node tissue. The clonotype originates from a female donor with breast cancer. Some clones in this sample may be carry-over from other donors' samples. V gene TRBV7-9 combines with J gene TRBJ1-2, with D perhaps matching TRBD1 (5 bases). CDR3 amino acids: CASSLARGYGYTF. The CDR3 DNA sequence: TGTGCCAGCAGCTTAGCGAGGGGCTATGGCTACACCTTC.